This is a list of T cell receptor beta chains from one sample in a study of shared clonotypes between healthy human individuals. Sequencing was performed with immunoSEQ multiplex PCR; in TCRdb, only in-frame clones are kept and a portion is missing. This sample yields 80,000 to 100,000 clones, of which 60% to 70% are seen a single time; approximately 53% belongs to the top ten. The sequenced sample was memory CD8+ T cells sorted from blood. These TCRs come from a man aged 25-45 years in good health. CDR3s include the opening cysteine and the closing phenylalanine or tryptophan. D genes are given only for firm matches.

V gene,J gene,D gene,CDR3 protein
TRBV10-1,TRBJ2-2,.,CARCSGCTGELFF
TRBV19,TRBJ2-7,.,CASKDVGGLAYEQYF
TRBV6-5,TRBJ2-7,TRBD1,CASSYSGTGVWEQYF
TRBV13,TRBJ1-3,.,CASTDSLSGNTIYF
TRBV7-8,TRBJ1-5,TRBD1,CASSLRGGEQPQHF
TRBV19,TRBJ1-1,.,CASSIFLDGDEAFF
TRBV28,TRBJ1-5,TRBD1,CASLDRVHNQPQHF
TRBV28,TRBJ2-7,.,CASSEHTYEQYF
TRBV29-1,TRBJ2-7,TRBD1,CSVRTGFEQYF
TRBV2,TRBJ2-7,.,CATVKGYEQYF
TRBV6-4,TRBJ2-3,TRBD2,CASSDGGLAGDTQYF
TRBV18,TRBJ2-6,TRBD1,CASSLEPWWTGEHGANVLTF
TRBV7-5,TRBJ2-3,.,CARSPLDTQYF
TRBV7-2,TRBJ2-7,.,CASSPGRRSEQYF
TRBV7-8,TRBJ2-1,.,CASSPGPSSYNEQFF
TRBV7-9,TRBJ2-7,TRBD1,CASSSDRDTYEQYF
TRBV7-3,TRBJ2-1,TRBD2,CASSSRTSGEQFF
TRBV9,TRBJ2-1,.,CASSVVDSSYNEQFF
TRBV11-2,TRBJ2-6,.,CASSLQDSGSGANVLTF
TRBV2,TRBJ2-3,TRBD1,CASSEGRGRGTDTQYF
TRBV2,TRBJ1-2,TRBD1,CASSNYGQDYGYTF
TRBV7-8,TRBJ2-5,.,CASSTGRLQETQYF
TRBV6-6,TRBJ2-1,TRBD2,CASSPSGTGNEQFF
TRBV13,TRBJ2-7,.,CASSAPQDSYEQYF
TRBV7-2,TRBJ1-2,TRBD1,CASSLDIGTGRFYGYTF
TRBV27,TRBJ1-5,.,CASSPSWYGNQPQHF
TRBV5-1,TRBJ2-3,TRBD1,CASSLGDGQGTDTQYF
TRBV4-3,TRBJ2-1,.,CASSQDPGDGNEQFF
TRBV19,TRBJ2-1,.,CASSWNSGNHNEQFF
TRBV5-4,TRBJ1-4,.,CASTHQLGEKLFF
TRBV30,TRBJ2-7,TRBD1,CAWRGQGALGGSLCEQYF
TRBV6-1,TRBJ2-3,TRBD2,CASSEGLVFHPPSTDTQYF